The text below deals with one T cell receptor beta chain. This clonotype has ten or more counts. Its binding antigen is unknown. No base quality values were provided; no much bigger clone lies one nucleotide off. This specimen's time point label, interpreted: newly diagnosed GD, antithyroid drugs for less than 3 months. For both TCR sequencing and RNA sequencing, RNA was extracted from PBMCs in TRIzol. The diagnosis of Graves' disease was made according to American Thyroid Association guidelines. Patients for the study were recruited at an endocrinology department in Xi'an, China. Each patient gave roughly 10 milliliters of peripheral blood, collected in an EDTA anticoagulant tube. PBMCs were isolated by Ficoll Paque Plus density gradient separation without further T cell sorting. An Agilent 2100 Bioanalyzer and agarose gel were used to check RNA quality, while a NanoDrop 2000 measured RNA concentration.

Library construction relied on multiplex PCR. The sample was run on an Illumina HiSeq 4000. TCR beta libraries were built with iRepertoire HTBI primers and Arm-PCR amplification of CDR3 regions. Before sequencing, the PCR products underwent gel purification. The study's processing was this. Gene usage analysis of CDR3 amino acid clonotypes relied on the 62 TRBV and 14 TRBJ segments identified across samples. COPE and FqMerger were used to merge filtered high-quality paired reads into contigs. BLAST was used to align contigs to IMGT TRBV, TRBD and TRBJ reference genes, and CDR3 was defined according to IMGT. Any clonotype with a frequency above 0.1% was classified as a highly expanded clone. Repertoire diversity was measured by Shannon entropy, and V-J evenness by the Gini coefficient. Public clonotypes were defined as clonotypes shared by more than one individual. TCRdb took the public reads, trimmed them with fastp at Q25, ran MiXCR for clone calling and kept in-frame beta chains. Each CDR3 protein gets just one entry, which takes the most common genes and DNA from the rows behind it. These V and J calls rely on TCRdb rather than the paper's analysis. The sample table records 350,000 to 500,000 distinct CDR3 sequences; about 15% of these occur just once. The ten largest clones represent roughly 23% of the sample.

This sample stems from a study of regulatory T cells in long-lasting Graves disease (dated by TCRdb to the early 2020s). Looking at the study overall: Antithyroid drugs had been taken for less than 3 months by newly diagnosed Graves' disease patients. This study used TCR sequencing and RNA sequencing of peripheral blood to compare persistent Graves' disease patients against newly diagnosed Graves' disease patients. A total of around 35 samples underwent TCR sequencing, from about 13 patients with persistent Graves' disease and 20 or so patients with newly diagnosed Graves' disease. The study was conducted in China and was registered as a clinical trial. Here is what the overall study found, with its caveats: The small sample size was acknowledged by the authors as a limitation that may reduce accuracy. The study examined only peripheral blood because the primary lesion, thyroid tissue, could not be accessed. Only the TCR beta chain was sequenced and analyzed. Persistent disease showed preferential use of TRBV28, TRBJ1-2 and TRBJ2-5, whereas newly diagnosed disease favored TRBV20-1 and TRBJ2-1. More public clonotypes were shared among persistent patients (roughly 2,900) than among newly diagnosed patients (966). Compared with newly diagnosed patients, patients with persistent Graves' disease had lower TCR Shannon entropy and fewer highly expanded clones, which suggests clonal expansion.

As encoded in the germline V gene, CDR1 is SGHTA while CDR2 is FQGNSA. Measured from the cysteine to the phenylalanine, the CDR3 is 15 residues long. Only the CDR3 portion is preserved as DNA: 45 bases, with reading frame beginning at the first base. A distance of 14 bases separates the germline ends of V and J, which lose 1 base and 7 bases respectively. This sample also belongs to another study, concerning T cells in Graves' hyperthyroidism and ophthalmopathy. Reported in the second study: Graves' hyperthyroidism was defined as stable when no progression to ophthalmopathy occurred over 18 months of follow-up. The hyperthyroidism patients were between 18 and 65 years old and newly diagnosed, with a disease duration of less than 2 months. The study excluded patients with uncontrolled infections, other autoimmune diseases, pregnancy or lactation. Diagnoses were based on clinical symptoms, serum thyroxine and TRAb, thyroid ultrasound and orbital computed tomography. The first round of RT-PCR for the TCR CDR3 was performed with the HTBI primer set and the Qiagen OneStep RT-PCR kit. Blood samples also contained most of the expanded thyroid clonotypes (frequency above 0.001), which suggests that blood repertoires may reflect thyroid immune responses. Ophthalmopathy was separated from stable hyperthyroidism by a 13 V-J signature model, with 85% to 90% sensitivity and around 81% specificity obtained in cross-validation and 80%/75% obtained in testing. In validation, progression to ophthalmopathy was predicted by the model with about 70% sensitivity and around 75% specificity, a median of roughly 6.4 months before onset. TCR V-J signatures able to tell the groups apart were searched for in a discovery cohort of 95 or so patients, of whom roughly 42 had Graves' ophthalmopathy and roughly 57 had stable Graves' hyperthyroidism. Prospective prediction of ophthalmopathy was tested in an independent validation cohort of approximately 19 hyperthyroidism patients and some 17 patients who later progressed to ophthalmopathy. The 100 or so discovery patients were divided at random into training and test sets in a 7:3 ratio. Thyroid tissue and blood T-cell repertoires from more than five Graves' hyperthyroidism patients were also compared in the study. Once sampling was done, hyperthyroidism patients were given methimazole at a starting dose of 30 mg daily, whereas ophthalmopathy patients were given high-dose intravenous methylprednisolone. Libraries were constructed in a second round of multiplex PCR, after which size selection and purification were performed. The libraries were sequenced on an Illumina HiSeq2000 using paired-end 100 bp reads. SOAPnuke was used to process the raw data, removing reads that contained adapters or uncalled bases, had a mean Phred below 15, or lacked an exact match to the constant primer or identifier. COPE v1.2.5 was used to merge high-quality paired reads, and clonotypes were defined as unique nucleotide sequences. Clonotypes were aligned to IMGT TRBV, TRBD and TRBJ reference segments using MiTCR v1.1. Only V-J combinations with frequency above 0.0001, covering 99% to 99.2% of repertoires, were analysed. The TCS score was defined as F50 (clonal expansion) divided by E x V (chaos), with BLOSUM62-based TCRdist calculated between CDR3 peptides within each V-J. Welch's t-statistics and random forest reduced just over 500 V-J features to roughly 13, which were used in a naive Bayes classifier (R e1071). No statistical method was used to set the sample size in advance, and investigators knew the group allocation. The paper reports TCR Vbeta CDR3 sequencing of more than 120 peripheral blood samples: around 45 ophthalmopathy, over 70 hyperthyroidism and 17 progressor patients.

The V and J genes are TRBV7-2 and TRBJ2-1, with the D call perhaps TRBD1 or TRBD2, as 6 bases match in each case. The receptor comes from a woman younger than 35 with Graves disease. Donor details come from another sample of the same person, matched by shared clones. The source material was peripheral blood mononuclear cells (PBMCs), sampled at new diagnosis, from a patient treated with antithyroid drugs. The nucleotide sequence reads TGTGCCAGCAGCTTAGTGGGGGGCGGGCTAAATGAGCAGTTCTTC. It codes for CASSLVGGGLNEQFF.